These 26 T cell receptor beta chains came from one sample sequenced in a study of naive and memory T cell subsets. Findings and limits, study-wide: Naive repertoires, especially CD8, held a few larger clonotypes, possibly memory cells re-expressing CD45RA.

Four rounds of PCR amplified the ligated cDNA using nested alpha and beta constant-region primers plus SP2. In TCRdb, the UMI-ligation and nested PCR reads were re-called with MiXCR into one record per CDR3 protein. The sample includes 250 or so distinct CDR3 sequences, about two thirds of them seen just once. No cognate antigen is known for these TCRs. The material sequenced was naive CD8+ T cells from blood. The source of these receptors is a human donor in good health.

As to this clonotype: Relative to the germline gene, one junction end is altered; a read error may explain this. This beta chain lies outside the target of a library built for alpha chains; its clone size means little. This chain joins TRBV20-1 and TRBJ1-1, with unresolved D. Germline values: CDR1 DFQATT, CDR2 SNEGSKA (reference sequence). The CDR3 runs to 13 residues. The CDR3 bases are TGCAGTGCTAGAAACACCTTGAACAGTGAAGCTTTCTTT. Protein product: CSARNTLNSEAFF.

Comments on this clonotype: In a library made to pick up alpha chains, this beta chain is a stray read with a size that means little. The chain is built from TRBV9 and TRBJ2-2; 8 nucleotides line up with TRBD1. The CDR3 contains 16 residues. The ends lost 4 bases at V and 2 bases at J; junction bases unmatched: 7. CDR1 is SGDLS, CDR2 YYNGEE, per germline. The CDR3 nucleotides read TGTGCCAGCAGCCCACACCCAGGGGGCAACACCGGGGAGCTGTTTTTT. Translated, it gives CASSPHPGGNTGELFF.

The table lists this clonotype with a few counts. Because this beta chain is a stray read in a library intended to capture alpha chains, its abundance should not be given much weight. This chain joins TRBV28 and TRBJ2-1; TRBD2 matches 10 bases. The CDR3 consists of 15 residues. Losses at the gene ends were 6 bases for V and 8 bases for J; bases not matched to a gene: 10. In germline, CDR1 is MDHEN, CDR2 SYDVKM. The CDR3 DNA is TGTGCCAGCAGGATTACTAGCGGGGTTGGCTATGAGCAGTTCTTC. Translation gives CASRITSGVGYEQFF.

Comments on this clonotype: The library was prepared for alpha chains; this beta chain is a stray read, so its frequency means little. V gene TRBV6-1 combines with J gene TRBJ2-7; 10 bases match TRBD1. Germline V gene data show CDR1 as MNHNS and CDR2 as SASEGT. The CDR3 spans 16 residues. Trimming removed 0 bases from V and 2 bases from J; junction bases left unmatched: 4. The CDR3 bases are TGTGCCAGCAGTGAAGCAAGCGGGACAGGGGCCTACGAGCAGTACTTC. It codes for CASSEASGTGAYEQYF.

Details on this clonotype: Within a library made for alpha chains, this beta chain is off target, and its count is uninformative. The rearrangement uses TRBV19 and TRBJ2-6, with 9 nucleotides matching TRBD1. The J segment lost 4 bases and the V segment lost 5 bases, leaving 6 bases of the junction unmatched. Germline V gene sequence: CDR1 LNHDA, CDR2 SQIVND (reference sequence). CDR3 length: 16 amino acids. CDR3: CASSAGTGTGANVLTF. The CDR3 bases are TGTGCCAGTAGTGCGGGGACAGGGACCGGGGCCAACGTCCTGACTTTC.

In the case of this clonotype: A library prepared for alpha chains yielded this beta chain as an off-target read; its size is of little meaning. The rearrangement links TRBV29-1 to TRBJ2-5, with D hard to call. Per germline, CDR1 SQVTM and CDR2 ANQGSEA. V lost 4 bases, J lost 5 bases, and 2 bases lay in between. The CDR3 is made up of 9 amino acids. CDR3 protein: CSVGETQYF. The CDR3 DNA sequence: TGCAGCGTTGGGGAGACCCAGTACTTC. The complete variable domain, with remaining parts taken from reference TRBV29-1 and TRBJ2-5, reads SAVISQKPSRDICQRGTSLTIQCQVDSQVTMMFWYRQQPGQSLTLIATANQGSEATYESGFVIDKFPISRPNLTFSTLTVSNMSPEDSSIYLCSVGETQYFGPGTRLLVL.

As concerns this clonotype: Its ends do not fully match the called genes, so a read error is possible. Little can be read into the size of this beta chain, an off-target read in a library designed for alpha chains. The CDR3 nucleotides read TGCGCCAGCAGCTTGGTAGTGGGAGCGGTTTATGAGCAGTTATTC. Its protein product is CASSLVVGAVYEQLF. The chain couples TRBV5-1 to TRBJ2-1; a weak D match, TRBD2 (5 bases). This CDR3 is 15 amino acids long. Germline values: CDR1 SGHRS, CDR2 YFSETQ.

Notes on this clonotype: For a library built for alpha chains, this beta chain is a stray read; little rests on its size. This chain links TRBV2 with TRBJ2-7, with D uncertain. V lost 7 bases to trimming and J lost 6 bases, with 10 bases between them. The germline V gene has CDR1 SNHLY and CDR2 FYNNEI. This CDR3 contains 11 residues. DNA for the CDR3: TGTGCCAGCAACATGAGAGGCGAGCAGTACTTC. Encoded protein: CASNMRGEQYF.

In its sample, this clonotype was seen a few times. Being off target in a library aimed at alpha chains, this beta chain has a size of little meaning. The genes are TRBV11-3 and TRBJ2-2; the match to TRBD1 covers 8 bases. Germline trimming cut 5 bases from V and 4 bases from J; bases unmatched to any gene: 9. Germline V CDR1 and CDR2: SGHNT, YENEEA. CDR3 size: 16 residues. This CDR3 reads CASSVSTGEGTGELFF. The CDR3 DNA follows: TGTGCCAGCAGCGTCTCGACAGGGGAAGGCACCGGGGAGCTGTTTTTT.

On this clonotype: Being off target in a library aimed at alpha chains, this beta chain has a size of little meaning. The J gene is TRBJ2-5, the V gene TRBV29-1; 8 bases line up with TRBD1. Germline assignment: CDR1 SQVTM and CDR2 ANQGSEA. V shed 3 bases, J shed 1 base, and the junction held 7 bases outside the gene matches. This CDR3 region has 15 residues. The CDR3 region has the DNA TGCAGCGTTGAGGGGAGCAGGGGGCTCCAAGAGACCCAGTACTTC. Protein: CSVEGSRGLQETQYF.

This clonotype has only a few counts. One junction end disagrees with the germline gene, perhaps due to a read error. This beta chain appears as a stray read in a library generated for alpha chains; its size is not informative. This rearrangement joins TRBV6-2 or TRBV6-3 to TRBJ2-1; TRBD2 agrees at 15 bases. The length of the CDR3 is 17 residues. CDR1 and CDR2 from the germline V gene are MNHEY and SVGEGT. CDR3 nucleotides: TGTGCCAGCAGGCCACAAGAGGGACTAGCGGGAGGCCATGAGCAGTTATTC. Protein: CASRPQEGLAGGHEQLF.

This clonotype has just one count. The library was built for alpha chains, so this beta chain is an off-target read and its size means little. The J gene is TRBJ1-2, the V gene TRBV20-1; D is perhaps TRBD1 (5 bases). V lost 2 bases and J lost 0, with 13 bases in between. Germline V gene data show CDR1 as DFQATT and CDR2 as SNEGSKA (reference sequence). This CDR3 is built from 15 residues. This chain's CDR3 is CSARTPGTANYGYTF. The CDR3 nucleotides read TGCAGTGCTAGAACTCCCGGGACCGCTAACTATGGCTACACCTTC.

This clonotype has more than one count but fewer than ten. This beta chain lies outside the target of a library built for alpha chains; its clone size means little. The chain is built from TRBV4-2 and TRBJ2-3; 14 positions agree with TRBD2. CDR1 and CDR2 (germline): LGHNA, YNFKEQ. The V segment lost 4 bases and the J segment 6 bases; nucleotides outside the gene matches: 6. There are 16 residues in the CDR3. CDR3 region: CASSRSGLAGDDTQYF. The CDR3 DNA reads TGTGCCAGCAGCCGATCGGGACTAGCGGGGGATGATACGCAGTATTTT.

A remark on this clonotype: An end of the junction differs from the germline gene, which may be a read error. This beta chain represents an off-target read in a library built for alpha chains; its size is of limited meaning. V usage is TRBV12-3 or TRBV12-4 and J usage is TRBJ2-1, with TRBD1 matching 9 bases. The CDR3 contains 15 residues. As DNA, the CDR3 is TGTGCCAGCAGCTTGGGACAGGGATCCTACAATGAGCAGTTATTC. Protein: CASSLGQGSYNEQLF.

About this clonotype: A library made for alpha chains picked up this beta chain off target, so its size means little. The rearrangement links TRBV20-1 to TRBJ2-7; 11 bases agree with TRBD2. CDR1 and CDR2 from the germline V gene are DFQATT and SNEGSKA (reference sequence). With 5 bases clipped from V and 6 bases from J, the junction kept 6 bases outside the gene matches. The CDR3 has 13 residues. CDR3 coding DNA: TGCAGTGCTCGGCTAGCGGGAGGTGGCGAGCAGTACGTC. It specifies CSARLAGGGEQYV.

A word on this clonotype: This beta chain was picked up by a library intended for alpha chains and is off target, so its count carries little meaning. The CDR3 DNA reads TGTGCCTGGAGTATTAGGGGAGCAGATACGCAGTATTTT. Translation gives CAWSIRGADTQYF. The chain has TRBV30 and TRBJ2-3; D tentatively reads TRBD1 or TRBD2 (5 bases each). The CDR3 runs to 13 residues. Trimming stripped 2 bases from V and 4 bases from J, with 10 bases between. Germline V gives CDR1 GTSNPN, CDR2 SVGIG (reference sequence).

On this clonotype: In a library made to pick up alpha chains, this beta chain is a stray read with a size that means little. This sequence joins TRBV28 and TRBJ1-2; TRBD1 matches at 9 bases. CDR3 length: 14 residues. The ends lost 6 bases at V and 3 bases at J; junction bases unmatched: 5. Germline loops: CDR1 MDHEN, CDR2 SYDVKM. CDR3: CASRLQGADYGYTF. CDR3 DNA: TGTGCCAGCAGGTTACAGGGGGCCGACTATGGCTACACCTTC.

To note about this clonotype: Because the library targeted alpha chains, this beta chain is an off-target read whose size means little. J is TRBJ2-7 and V is TRBV5-1; possibly TRBD1 for D (5 bases). The germline V gene encodes CDR1 SGHRS and CDR2 YFSETQ. Trimming removed 0 bases from V and 1 base from J, with 5 bases in between. The CDR3 covers 13 residues. CDR3 loop: CASSLAGSYEQYV. CDR3 DNA: TGCGCCAGCAGCTTGGCAGGGTCCTACGAGCAGTACGTC.

Concerning this clonotype: With the library built for alpha chains, this beta chain is off target and its frequency is not meaningful. This sequence joins TRBV10-2 and TRBJ2-2; D unresolved. The V end was cut by 2 bases, the J end by 1 base, with 11 bases between. This CDR3 comprises 16 residues. CDR1 and CDR2 (germline): WSHSY, SAAADI. The CDR3 DNA sequence: TGCGCCAGCAGTGAGCGCCTGATCAAGAACACCGGGGAGCTGTTTTTT. Its translation is CASSERLIKNTGELFF.

The sample holds a few counts of this clonotype. This beta chain is an unintended read in a library built for alpha chains; its size means little. The rearrangement joins TRBV7-9 to TRBJ2-7; TRBD1 or TRBD2 may be the D gene (6 bases each). Trimming removed 4 bases from V and 0 bases from J, with 7 bases in between. This CDR3 contains 13 residues. Germline V gene data show CDR1 as SEHNR and CDR2 as FQNEAQ (reference sequence). CDR3 sequence reads: CASSWGASYEQYV. The CDR3 DNA reads TGTGCCAGCAGCTGGGGGGCCTCCTACGAGCAGTACGTC.

Details on this clonotype: Compared with germline, one end of the junction differs, possibly owing to a read error. Since it is a stray read in a library aimed at alpha chains, this beta chain has a size that is not meaningful. The chain combines TRBV14 with TRBJ2-1; 9 positions agree with TRBD2. This CDR3 comprises 16 residues. Germline loops: CDR1 SGHDN, CDR2 FVKESK. The CDR3 sequence is CASSPWGSGRSRPSIF. The CDR3 DNA reads as TGTGCCAGCAGCCCCTGGGGGAGCGGGAGGTCTAGACCCTCCATATTC.

Regarding this clonotype: Being off target in a library aimed at alpha chains, this beta chain has a size of little meaning. The rearrangement links TRBV29-1 to TRBJ1-2; D remains ambiguous. Germline CDR1 and CDR2: SQVTM and ANQGSEA. CDR3 size: 11 residues. The V and J ends lost 8 bases and 4 bases respectively, with 11 bases between them. In DNA form, the CDR3 reads TGCAGCTCGGAAGGGCTCTATGGCTACACCTTC. This gives the protein CSSEGLYGYTF.

On this clonotype itself: Found in a library prepared for alpha chains, this beta chain is an off-target read, and its abundance has little meaning. The V and J genes are TRBV6-5 and TRBJ1-3, with D hard to call. Germline CDR1 MNHEY, CDR2 SVGAGI. V gave up 0 bases and J gave up 5 bases, with 14 bases separating them. The CDR3 runs to 16 residues. The CDR3: CASSYSETSLRNTIYF. Here the CDR3 DNA reads TGTGCCAGCAGTTACTCAGAGACAAGTCTGCGAAACACCATATATTTT.

Note on this clonotype: This beta chain lies outside the target of a library built for alpha chains; its clone size means little. The chain links TRBV6-5 to TRBJ1-2; 8 bases match TRBD1. CDR1 and CDR2 from the germline V gene are MNHEY and SVGAGI. The V gene end was trimmed by 6 bases and the J gene end by 2 bases; junction bases not matched to a gene: 5. The CDR3 totals 14 residues. The CDR3 protein is CASRSWTGNYGYTF. In nucleotides, the CDR3 is TGTGCCAGCAGGAGCTGGACAGGGAACTATGGCTACACCTTC.

As to this clonotype: This beta chain is a stray sequence in a library constructed for alpha chains; its clone size is not meaningful. The chain links TRBV7-9 to TRBJ2-1; TRBD2 is a possible D gene (5 bases). With 5 bases removed from V and 2 bases from J, the gap between germline ends came to 13 bases. Per the germline V gene, CDR1 is SEHNR and CDR2 is FQNEAQ (reference sequence). The length of the CDR3 is 15 residues. The CDR3 protein is CASSPPSRAYNEQFF. In DNA, the CDR3 is TGTGCCAGCAGCCCCCCTTCGAGGGCCTACAATGAGCAGTTCTTC.

This clonotype was counted once. This beta chain came through as a stray read in a library set up for alpha chains, and its size says little. The chain recombines TRBV23-1 with TRBJ2-7; no clear D. TRBV23-1 is placed among ORFs of uncertain function. The CDR3 covers 13 residues. Between the trimmed V and J ends, which lost 3 bases and 3 bases, there was a span of 9 bases. This CDR3 is CASSQRVLYEQYV. The CDR3 bases are TGCGCCAGCAGTCAGCGTGTACTCTACGAGCAGTACGTC.